Below are 13 T cell receptor beta chains sequenced from a single sample in a study of siplizumab effects on memory and regulatory T cells. The data were produced by immunoSEQ multiplex PCR, yet TCRdb's version contains in-frame clones alone and is incomplete. The sample includes roughly 50,000 clones, 95% to 98% seen only once; the top ten take 0.64%. The sequencing sample was made of naive CD4+ T cells sorted from blood. Receptors originate from a human donor in good health.

V gene TRBV18 combines with J gene TRBJ1-2; the D is unclear. Between the trimmed V and J ends, which lost 0 bases and 5 bases, there was a span of 13 bases. The length of the CDR3 is 15 residues. Germline V gives CDR1 KGHSH, CDR2 LQKENI. The chain's CDR3 is CASSPPSADGYGYTF. Written as DNA, the CDR3 is TGTGCCAGCTCACCACCAAGTGCCGACGGGTATGGCTACACCTTC.

This chain connects TRBV29-1 to TRBJ2-7; 11 bases agree with TRBD1. The CDR3 has 12 amino acids. Germline CDR1 SQVTM, CDR2 ANQGSEA. V lost 6 bases and J lost 3; bases outside the gene matches: 1. The CDR3 spells CSVGTGGYEQYF. The CDR3 nucleotides are TGCAGCGTGGGGACAGGGGGCTACGAGCAGTACTTC.

The chain joins TRBV5-4 to TRBJ2-1; no firm D call. The germline gives CDR1 SGHNT, CDR2 YYREEE (reference sequence). CDR3 length equals 15 residues. Trimming stripped 0 bases from V and 0 bases from J, with 7 bases between. The CDR3 protein is CASSLVQSSYNEQFF. The DNA for the CDR3 is TGTGCCAGCAGCTTGGTCCAGAGCTCCTACAATGAGCAGTTCTTC.

This clone was seen a few times. The CDR3 region has the DNA TGTGCCAGCAGTTTAGGTAAGGGAAGGAGGTTGGACTACGAGCAGTACTTC. The encoded protein is CASSLGKGRRLDYEQYF. V usage is TRBV27 and J usage is TRBJ2-7; D perhaps matches TRBD2 (5 bases). Trimming pared 2 bases from V and 3 bases from J, leaving 20 bases between. The CDR3 runs 17 residues. In germline, CDR1 is MNHEY, CDR2 SMNVEV (reference sequence).

This clone was picked up a small number of times. The rearrangement joins TRBV5-1 to TRBJ2-1; D remains unclear. The V and J ends lost 1 base and 5 bases respectively, with 10 bases between them. Germline V gene sequence: CDR1 SGHRS, CDR2 YFSETQ. The CDR3 runs 14 residues. CDR3 sequence reads: CASSLIVSDNEQFF. CDR3 in DNA: TGCGCCAGCAGCTTGATCGTCAGTGACAATGAGCAGTTCTTC.

This chain links TRBV6-1 with TRBJ2-7; D is ambiguous. Germline V gene data show CDR1 as MNHNS and CDR2 as SASEGT. There are 13 residues in the CDR3. V lost 8 bases to trimming and J lost 0 bases, with 11 bases between them. This CDR3 is CASVRDTSYEQYF. As DNA, the CDR3 is TGTGCCAGCGTCCGAGACACCTCCTACGAGCAGTACTTC.

This chain uses TRBV11-3 with TRBJ1-6, with D possibly TRBD1 on 5 matching bases. The germline V gene has CDR1 SGHNT and CDR2 YENEEA. The V and J ends lost 0 bases and 8 bases respectively, with 11 bases between them. The CDR3 has 15 amino acids. The CDR3 sequence: CASSLDRQRDSPLHF. In nucleotides, the CDR3 is TGTGCCAGCAGCTTAGACCGACAGAGGGATTCACCCCTCCACTTT.

This chain uses TRBV30 with TRBJ1-3, with TRBD1 matching over 8 bases. This CDR3 has 14 residues. Germline values: CDR1 GTSNPN, CDR2 SVGIG (reference sequence). V lost 3 bases and J lost 1; bases outside the gene matches: 2. CDR3 coding DNA: TGTGCCTGGAGCCGGACAGGGTCTGGAAACACCATATATTTT. Its translation: CAWSRTGSGNTIYF.

CDR3: CASSHDPGGTYEQYF. Written as DNA, the CDR3 is TGTGCCAGCAGCCACGACCCCGGAGGGACCTACGAGCAGTACTTC. The rearrangement uses TRBV7-2 and TRBJ2-7; the D gene is possibly TRBD2 (6 bases). CDR1 is SGHTA and CDR2 is FQGNSA in the germline V gene. The CDR3 covers 15 residues. V lost 5 bases, J lost 2 bases, and 16 bases lay in between.

CDR3: CASSLAGVGTQYF. As DNA, the CDR3 is TGTGCCAGTTCCCTAGCGGGAGTTGGGACCCAGTACTTC. The chain employs TRBV19 and TRBJ2-5; 10 nucleotides align to TRBD2. CDR3 size: 13 residues. Germline assignment: CDR1 LNHDA and CDR2 SQIVND (reference sequence). The V gene end was trimmed by 8 bases and the J gene end by 7 bases; junction bases not matched to a gene: 7.

The chain combines TRBV7-9 with TRBJ2-1; TRBD1 matches 9 bases. The germline V gene encodes CDR1 SEHNR and CDR2 FQNEAQ (reference sequence). Unmatched junction bases numbered 7, after V lost 6 bases and J lost 1 base. The CDR3 contains 16 residues. This chain's CDR3 is CASSHIQGASYNEQFF. The CDR3 coding sequence is TGTGCCAGCAGTCATATACAGGGGGCTTCCTACAATGAGCAGTTCTTC.

The chain has TRBV28 and TRBJ2-3; 9 bases are a match to TRBD2. There are 17 residues in the CDR3. CDR1 and CDR2 from the germline V gene are MDHEN and SYDVKM. V trimming: 2 bases; J trimming: 2 bases; junction bases outside the gene matches: 8. The CDR3 region is CASSLDAGGPVTDTQYF. CDR3 nucleotides: TGTGCCAGCAGTTTAGACGCGGGAGGGCCCGTCACAGATACGCAGTATTTT.

The chain has TRBV6-1 and TRBJ2-4, with D maybe TRBD2 (5 bases). Trimming removed 7 bases at V and 6 bases at J, with 13 bases between. The CDR3 consists of 13 residues. Germline CDR1 and CDR2: MNHNS and SASEGT. CDR3 bases: TGTGCCAGCAACGAGCGGAGGAGAAACATTCAGTACTTC. This encodes CASNERRRNIQYF.